The rows below give T cell receptor beta chains drawn from one sample of a study of shared clonotypes between healthy human individuals. Repertoires were generated with immunoSEQ multiplex PCR, while TCRdb's copy carries only in-frame clones and drops some. The table lists about 2.4 million clones, around nine tenths of them singletons. The source material was naive CD4+ T cells sorted from blood. Source of these receptors: a man aged 18 to 35 in good health. Each CDR3 is given with its conserved first and last residue. A D gene is named only where the DNA matches it firmly. Rows may omit the clone size; those that give it use once, few, many or a size class.

cdr3_nt	cdr3_aa	clone_size	j_call	d_call	v_call
TGTGCCAGCAGCCCAAGCGGGAGGGTGAACACCGGGGAGCTGTTTTTT	CASSPSGRVNTGELFF	NA	TRBJ2-2	TRBD2	TRBV5-4
TGTGCCAGCAAAACGAACACCGGGGAGCTGTTTTTT	CASKTNTGELFF	NA	TRBJ2-2	NA	TRBV27
TGTGCCAGCAGCGGTCCCAATTCACCCCTCCACTTT	CASSGPNSPLHF	once	TRBJ1-6	NA	TRBV5-4
TGCAGCGTTGGTACAGGGGGCCTCAGAAGAACCGGGGAGCTGTTTTTT	CSVGTGGLRRTGELFF	NA	TRBJ2-2	TRBD1	TRBV29-1
TGCAGTGCTAATAGCGCAAGTGAGCAGTTCTTC	CSANSASEQFF	NA	TRBJ2-1	NA	TRBV20-1
TGCAGTGCTCTTAACACTGAAGCTTTCTTT	CSALNTEAFF	NA	TRBJ1-1	NA	TRBV20-1
TGTGCCAGCAGTTACTGTAGCGGGAGGCATCCTTCCTACGAGCAGTACTTC	CASSYCSGRHPSYEQYF	NA	TRBJ2-7	TRBD2	TRBV6-7
TGTGCCAGCAGCCGACAGGGGGGCGAGCAGTACTTC	CASSRQGGEQYF	NA	TRBJ2-7	TRBD1	TRBV7-9
TGCAGCGTTCAGAGGGATCGTGGCTACACCTTC	CSVQRDRGYTF	NA	TRBJ1-2	NA	TRBV29-1
TGTGCCAGCAGCTACCGGGCCCCCACGGGTGAAAAACTGTTTTTT	CASSYRAPTGEKLFF	NA	TRBJ1-4	NA	TRBV5-4
TGCGCCAGCAGCCAAGAAGGGGGCGGACTAGCGGCCATCACCGGGGAGCTGTTTTTT	CASSQEGGGLAAITGELFF	NA	TRBJ2-2	TRBD2	TRBV4-1
TGTGCCAGCAGCTTAGCTAGAGGAACAGATACGCAGTATTTT	CASSLARGTDTQYF	NA	TRBJ2-3	NA	TRBV11-2
TGTGCTAGCAGCTTAGCGGTAAGGGGGGGGAGGTACGAGCAGTACTTC	CASSLAVRGGRYEQYF	NA	TRBJ2-7	NA	TRBV7-7
TGCGCCAGCAGCCCCCGGCTAGCGGGGGGGCCTTCGAGAGGGACCCAGTACTTC	CASSPRLAGGPSRGTQYF	NA	TRBJ2-5	TRBD2	TRBV5-1
TGTGCCAGCAGCCGTGACCCAAGCAATCAGCCCCAGCATTTT	CASSRDPSNQPQHF	once	TRBJ1-5	NA	TRBV9
TGTGCCAGCAGCCGACAGCTAGGCTCTGGAAACACCATATATTTT	CASSRQLGSGNTIYF	NA	TRBJ1-3	NA	TRBV5-4